This paragraph reports one T cell receptor (beta chain). Its cognate antigen is unknown. Per germline, CDR1 SEHNR and CDR2 FQNEAQ (reference sequence). V lost 1 base and J 2 bases, leaving 18 bases between the germline ends. The CDR3 has 17 amino acids. Treatment in this sample: around 19 received Ad26.COV2.S at low or high dose, single or two shots; about 5 received placebo; per-sample allocation not given. All samples were drawn on day 63, counting from the first vaccine or placebo injection. Measured with immunoSEQ multiplex PCR; TCRdb has only the in-frame clones, and not every one. Of roughly 300,000 clones in the sample, roughly 89% were seen once. This sample was included in a study of Ad26.COV2.S vaccination and SARS-CoV-2 variants. Findings and caveats of the study: The authors reported substantial breadth in spike-specific CD8+ and CD4+ T cell responses after vaccination.

The V call is TRBV7-9, the J call TRBJ2-7, with D perhaps being TRBD1 or TRBD2 (5 bases each). This receptor was obtained from a person aged 18-65 years who received the Ad26.COV2.S COVID-19 vaccine or a placebo. The material was peripheral blood, obtained in a trial of Ad26.COV2.S vaccine versus placebo. In DNA, the CDR3 is TGTGCCAGCAGCTTAGTGGGTGAGGGGCCGGGGCCCTACGAGCAGTACTTC. Its translation: CASSLVGEGPGPYEQYF.